This T cell receptor (beta chain) was sequenced for a study of low-dose radiotherapy and immunotherapy resistance in tumors. About the study: Patients' oral aspirin dose was 300 mg daily across four cycles from cycle 1 day 1.

The sample's time point: before trial treatment. It was nivolumab, ipilimumab, aspirin, low-dose cyclophosphamide and low-dose radiotherapy that donors received. Alpha- and beta-chain coverage of first-strand cDNA came from TRAV- and TRBV-specific primers. Over approximately 20 PCR cycles, TCRs were amplified from a constant-region primer and V-primer adapter. mRNA, once isolated, was amplified by in vitro transcription. TCRdb recomputed calls from the reads with MiXCR, one row per CDR3 protein. This table holds tens of thousands of distinct CDR3 sequences, roughly a tenth found once. This clonotype was detected many times. J lost 8 bases, V lost 5 bases, and 7 bases had no gene match. CDR3 length equals 13 residues. Germline V gene sequence: CDR1 MGHRA, CDR2 YSYEKL.

The source material was PBMCs, sampled before treatment. The chain employs TRBV4-1 and TRBJ1-1; TRBD1 matches 8 bases. This sequence was found in a male donor with prostate cancer. The CDR3 loop is CASSDGQGLEAFF. CDR3 nucleotide sequence: TGCGCCAGCAGCGATGGACAGGGACTCGAAGCTTTCTTT.